Described below is a single T cell receptor (beta chain) sequence and its context. Its antigen remains unidentified. Gene names and germline refer to mouse. The CDR3 extends 4 residues past the end of the read, so its final part is completed from the germline J gene. The pooled cutaneous lymph node cells were sorted using several markers (CD4, CD8alpha, NKG2D, NKG2ACE and others). The data were obtained in a study of CD8+ T cells in alopecia areata. General study findings and limits: Mice showed clearer TCR sharing than patients did, a gap that was possibly HLA-related. Higher clonality and more expanded CD8+ clones appeared in lesional than normal scalp.

The V end was cut by 2 bases, the J end by 0 bases, with 5 bases between. CDR1 and CDR2 (germline): NSHNY, SYGAGN. The length of the CDR3 is 13 residues. Extracted RNA was reverse transcribed, and the resulting cDNA served as sequencing template. Profiling relied on immunoSEQ multiplex PCR, and the TCRdb table lists in-frame clones only, not all of them. This sample carries over 250,000 clones, none of them present only once. The source of this sequence is a C3H/HeJ mouse with alopecia areata. The strain is characterized by the MHC haplotype H2-k. The sample taken for sequencing was CD4+ T cells sorted from a lymph node. This chain joins TRBV13-1 and TRBJ1-1, with D hard to call. The CDR3 sequence: CASSDKTNTEVFF. The DNA read from the CDR3 is TGTGCCAGCAGTGACAAAACAAACACA.